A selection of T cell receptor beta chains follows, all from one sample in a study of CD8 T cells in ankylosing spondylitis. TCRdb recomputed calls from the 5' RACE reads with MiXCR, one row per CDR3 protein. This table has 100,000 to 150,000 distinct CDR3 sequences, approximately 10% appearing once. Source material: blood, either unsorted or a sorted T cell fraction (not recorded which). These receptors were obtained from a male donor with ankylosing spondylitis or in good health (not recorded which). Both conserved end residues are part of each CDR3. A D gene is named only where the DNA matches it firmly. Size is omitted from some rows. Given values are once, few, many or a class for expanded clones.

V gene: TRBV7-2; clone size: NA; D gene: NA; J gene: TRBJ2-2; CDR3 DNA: TGTGCCAGCAGCTTATTGGAGCCCGGGGAGCTGTTTTTT; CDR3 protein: CASSLLEPGELFF
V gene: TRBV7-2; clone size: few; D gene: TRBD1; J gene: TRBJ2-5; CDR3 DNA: TGTGCCAGCAGACGCGACAGGGGAGAGACCCAGTACTTC; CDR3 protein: CASRRDRGETQYF
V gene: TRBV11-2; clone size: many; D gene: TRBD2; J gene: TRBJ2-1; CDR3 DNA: TGTGCCAGCAGCTCAAGGCGACTAGCGGGGAAAAACAATGAGCAGTTCTTC; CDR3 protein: CASSSRRLAGKNNEQFF
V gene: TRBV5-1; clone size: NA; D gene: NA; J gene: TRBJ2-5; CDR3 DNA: TGCGCCAGCAGCTTGGAACCAGCAGGAGAGGCCCAGTACTTC; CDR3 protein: CASSLEPAGEAQYF
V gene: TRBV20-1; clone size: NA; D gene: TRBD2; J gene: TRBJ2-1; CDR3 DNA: TGCAGTGCTACTGGAGCGGGAGTAGCCAATGAGCAGTTCTTC; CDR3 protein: CSATGAGVANEQFF
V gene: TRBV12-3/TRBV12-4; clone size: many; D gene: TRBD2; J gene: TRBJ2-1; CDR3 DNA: TGTGCCAGCAGAAAAGCGGGAGGGCCATATGAGCAGTTCTTC; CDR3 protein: CASRKAGGPYEQFF
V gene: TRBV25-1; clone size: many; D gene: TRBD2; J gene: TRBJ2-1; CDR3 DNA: TGTGCCAGCAGTGAATTGGAAGCGGGAGGGGGTGAGCAGTTCTTC; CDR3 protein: CASSELEAGGGEQFF
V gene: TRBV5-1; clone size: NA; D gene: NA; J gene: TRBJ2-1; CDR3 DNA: TGCGCCAGCAGATGGAGAAGCCTTTGGGATGAGCAGTTCTTC; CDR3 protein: CASRWRSLWDEQFF
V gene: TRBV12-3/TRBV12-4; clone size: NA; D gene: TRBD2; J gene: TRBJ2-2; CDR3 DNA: TGTGCCAGCAAAATCGTGAGCGGGACGAACACCGGGGAGCTGTTTTTT; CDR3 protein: CASKIVSGTNTGELFF
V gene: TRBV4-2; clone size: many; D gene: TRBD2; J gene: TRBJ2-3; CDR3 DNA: TGTGCCAGCAGCCAAAAGCCAGCGGGAGTAGCAGATACGCAGTATTTT; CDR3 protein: CASSQKPAGVADTQYF
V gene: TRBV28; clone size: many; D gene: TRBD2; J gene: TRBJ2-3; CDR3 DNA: TGTGCCAGCTCATTGGCGGGAGCTAGCACAGATACGCAGTATTTT; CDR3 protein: CASSLAGASTDTQYF
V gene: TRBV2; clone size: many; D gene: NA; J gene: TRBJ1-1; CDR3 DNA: TGTGCCAGCACGGTGAACACTGAAGCTTTCTTT; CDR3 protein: CASTVNTEAFF
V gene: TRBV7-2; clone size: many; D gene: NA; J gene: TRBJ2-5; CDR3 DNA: TGTGCCAGCAGCCAGAGATGGAAAGAGACCCAGTACTTC; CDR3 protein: CASSQRWKETQYF
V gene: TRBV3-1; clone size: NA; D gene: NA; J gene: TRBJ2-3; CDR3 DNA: TGTGCCAGCAGCCTATCTTCAGCTGGCCCAGATACGCAGTATTTT; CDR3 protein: CASSLSSAGPDTQYF
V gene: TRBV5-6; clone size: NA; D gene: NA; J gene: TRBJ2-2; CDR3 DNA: TGTGCCAGCAGCGCACAGAGGGACATTCTAACCGGGGAGCTGTTTTTT; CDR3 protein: CASSAQRDILTGELFF
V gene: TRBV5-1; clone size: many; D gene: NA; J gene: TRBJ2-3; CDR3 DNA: TGCGCCAGCCGAGGTGGGGGCACAGATACGCAGTATTTT; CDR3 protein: CASRGGGTDTQYF
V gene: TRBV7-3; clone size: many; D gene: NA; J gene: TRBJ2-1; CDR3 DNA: TGTGCCAGCAGCCGCGCAACCTCAGGGAATGAGCAGTTCTTC; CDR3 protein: CASSRATSGNEQFF
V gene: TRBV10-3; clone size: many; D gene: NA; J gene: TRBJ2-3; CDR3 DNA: TGTGCCATCACCCCCTCCCAGGACACAGATACGCAGTATTTT; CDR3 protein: CAITPSQDTDTQYF
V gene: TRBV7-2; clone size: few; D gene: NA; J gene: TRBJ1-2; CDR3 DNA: TGTGCCAGCAGCTTAGATGGGGGAGGCTACACCTTC; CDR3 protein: CASSLDGGGYTF
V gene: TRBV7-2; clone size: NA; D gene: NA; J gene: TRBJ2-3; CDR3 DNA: TGTGCCAGCAGCGCACTGTCTAGCACAGATACGCAGTATTTT; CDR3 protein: CASSALSSTDTQYF
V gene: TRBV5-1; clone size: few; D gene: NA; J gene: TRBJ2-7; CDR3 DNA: TGCGCCAGCAGCTTGTTGGACAGTTCAACCTACGAGCAGTACTTC; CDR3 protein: CASSLLDSSTYEQYF
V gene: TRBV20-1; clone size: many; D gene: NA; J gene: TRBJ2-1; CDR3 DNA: TGCAGTCCCCAAAGAGTGGGTTGGAATGAGCAGTTCTTC; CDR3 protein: CSPQRVGWNEQFF
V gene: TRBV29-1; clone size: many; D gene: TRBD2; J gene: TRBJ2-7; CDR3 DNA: TGCAGCGTTGAAGGACTAGCGGGAACCCAATACGAGCAGTACTTC; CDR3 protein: CSVEGLAGTQYEQYF
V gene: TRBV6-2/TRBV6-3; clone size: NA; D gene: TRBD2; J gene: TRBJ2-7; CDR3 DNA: TGTGCCAGCAGTTACACTAGCGGGAGGTACTACGAGCAGTACTTC; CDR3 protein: CASSYTSGRYYEQYF
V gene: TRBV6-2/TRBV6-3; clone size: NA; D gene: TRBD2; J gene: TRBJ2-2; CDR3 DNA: TGTGCCAGCAGTTACTCGACACTAGCGGGAGTGGCCGGGGAGCTGTTTTTT; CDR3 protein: CASSYSTLAGVAGELFF
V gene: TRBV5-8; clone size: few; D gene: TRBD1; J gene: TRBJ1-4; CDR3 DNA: TGTGCCAGCAGCCAAGACAGGGGAACAACTAATGAAAAACTGTTTTTT; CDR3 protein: CASSQDRGTTNEKLFF
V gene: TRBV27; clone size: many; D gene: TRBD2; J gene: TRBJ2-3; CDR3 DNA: TGTGCCAGCAGAGGACTAGCGACAGATACGCAGTATTTT; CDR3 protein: CASRGLATDTQYF
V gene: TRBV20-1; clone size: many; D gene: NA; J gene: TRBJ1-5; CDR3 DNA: TGCAGTGCTAGGGGTCAGGGAGTGCAGCCCCAGCATTTT; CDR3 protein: CSARGQGVQPQHF
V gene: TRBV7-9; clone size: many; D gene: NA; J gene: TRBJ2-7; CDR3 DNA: TGTGCCAGCAGCTTAGACCGAGCAGAGCAGTACTTC; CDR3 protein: CASSLDRAEQYF
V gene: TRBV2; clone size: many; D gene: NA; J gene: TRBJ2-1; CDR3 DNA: TGTGCCAGCAGTCAGGACTACCTCAATGAGCAGTTCTTC; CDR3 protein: CASSQDYLNEQFF
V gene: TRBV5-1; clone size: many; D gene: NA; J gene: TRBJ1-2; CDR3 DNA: TGCGCCAGCAGCTTATCAGGTCGCTATGGCTACACCTTC; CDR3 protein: CASSLSGRYGYTF
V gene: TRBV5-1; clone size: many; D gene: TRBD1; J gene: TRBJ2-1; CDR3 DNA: TGCGCCAGCAGCTTGGGGACAGGGTCGTTAGAGCAGTTCTTC; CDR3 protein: CASSLGTGSLEQFF
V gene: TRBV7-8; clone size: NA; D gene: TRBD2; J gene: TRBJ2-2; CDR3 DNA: TGTGCCAGCAGCTTACTTAGCGGGAGGCCCGGGGAGCTGTTTTTT; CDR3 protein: CASSLLSGRPGELFF
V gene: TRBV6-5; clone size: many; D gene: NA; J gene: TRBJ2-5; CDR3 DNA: TGTGCCAGCAGTTACTCGGACAAGACCCAAGAGACCCAGTACTTC; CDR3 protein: CASSYSDKTQETQYF
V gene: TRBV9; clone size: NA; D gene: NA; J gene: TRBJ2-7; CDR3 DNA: TGTGCCAGCAGCGTCGCAGGGGAGGGGACCTACGAGCAGTACTTC; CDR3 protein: CASSVAGEGTYEQYF
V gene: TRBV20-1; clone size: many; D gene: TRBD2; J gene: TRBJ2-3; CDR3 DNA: TGCAGTGCTAGTCGGGGGGGACTAAGCGGCACAGATACGCAGTATTTT; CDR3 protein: CSASRGGLSGTDTQYF
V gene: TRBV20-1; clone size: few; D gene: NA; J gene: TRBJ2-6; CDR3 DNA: TGCAGTGCTCTTCCTGCGGGGAGTGGGGCCAACGTCCTGACTTTC; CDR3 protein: CSALPAGSGANVLTF
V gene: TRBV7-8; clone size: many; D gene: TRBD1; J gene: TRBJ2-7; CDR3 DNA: TGTGCCAGCAGTCGAGCCTGGCAGGGGGCCTACGAGCAGTACTTC; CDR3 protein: CASSRAWQGAYEQYF
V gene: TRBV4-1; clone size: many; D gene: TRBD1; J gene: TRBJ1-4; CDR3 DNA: TGCGCCAGCAGCTTATCCGGGACAGGGGTACCTAATGAAAAACTGTTTTTT; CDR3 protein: CASSLSGTGVPNEKLFF
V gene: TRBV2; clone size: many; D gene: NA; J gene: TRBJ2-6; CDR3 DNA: TGTGCCAGCAGTCTGTTAAGGGGGACAAGGGAGGGCGGTACTGGGGCCAACGTCCTGACTTTC; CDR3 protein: CASSLLRGTREGGTGANVLTF